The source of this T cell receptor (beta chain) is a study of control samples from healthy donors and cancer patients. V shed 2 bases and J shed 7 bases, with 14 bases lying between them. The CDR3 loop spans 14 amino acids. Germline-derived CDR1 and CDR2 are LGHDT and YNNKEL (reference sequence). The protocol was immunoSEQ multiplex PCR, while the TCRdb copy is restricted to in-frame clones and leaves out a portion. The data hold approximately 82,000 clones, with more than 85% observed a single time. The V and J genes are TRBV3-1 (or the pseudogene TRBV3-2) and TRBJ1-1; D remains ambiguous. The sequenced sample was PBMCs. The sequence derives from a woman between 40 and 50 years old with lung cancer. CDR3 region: CASSQRGIGDEAFF. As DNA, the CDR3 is TGTGCCAGCAGCCAACGTGGTATTGGGGATGAAGCTTTCTTT.